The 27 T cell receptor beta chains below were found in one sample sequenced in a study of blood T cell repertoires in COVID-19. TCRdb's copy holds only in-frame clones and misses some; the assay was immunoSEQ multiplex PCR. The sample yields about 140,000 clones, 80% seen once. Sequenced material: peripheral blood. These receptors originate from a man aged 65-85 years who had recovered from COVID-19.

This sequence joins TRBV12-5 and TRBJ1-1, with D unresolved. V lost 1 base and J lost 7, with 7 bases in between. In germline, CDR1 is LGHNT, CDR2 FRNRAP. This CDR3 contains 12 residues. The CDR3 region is CASGLDTVEAFF. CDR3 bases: TGTGCTAGTGGTTTGGACACCGTTGAAGCTTTCTTT. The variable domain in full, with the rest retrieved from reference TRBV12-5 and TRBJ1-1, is DARVTQTPRHKVTEMGQEVTMRCQPILGHNTVFWYRQTMMQGLELLAYFRNRAPLDDSGMPKDRFSAEMPDATLATLKIQPSEPRDSAVYFCASGLDTVEAFFGQGTRLTVV.

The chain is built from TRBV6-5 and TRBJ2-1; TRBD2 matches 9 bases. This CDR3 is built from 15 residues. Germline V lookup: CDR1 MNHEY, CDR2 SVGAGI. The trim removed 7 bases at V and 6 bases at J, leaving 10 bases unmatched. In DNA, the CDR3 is TGTGCCAGCACCACTAGCGGGCCCCTGGGCAATGAGCAGTTCTTC. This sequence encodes CASTTSGPLGNEQFF.

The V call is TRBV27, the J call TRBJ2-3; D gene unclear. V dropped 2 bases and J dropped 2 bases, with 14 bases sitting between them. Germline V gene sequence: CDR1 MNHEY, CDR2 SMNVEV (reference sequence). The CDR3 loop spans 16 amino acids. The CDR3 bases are TGTGCCAGCAGTTTACGGGTCTCCACATCCACAGATACGCAGTATTTT. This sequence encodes CASSLRVSTSTDTQYF.

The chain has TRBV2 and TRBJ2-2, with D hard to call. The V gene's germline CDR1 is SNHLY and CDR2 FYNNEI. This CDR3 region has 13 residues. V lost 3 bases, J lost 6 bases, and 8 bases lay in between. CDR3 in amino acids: CASSEVGAGELFF. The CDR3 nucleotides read TGTGCCAGCAGTGAGGTCGGAGCCGGGGAGCTGTTTTTT.

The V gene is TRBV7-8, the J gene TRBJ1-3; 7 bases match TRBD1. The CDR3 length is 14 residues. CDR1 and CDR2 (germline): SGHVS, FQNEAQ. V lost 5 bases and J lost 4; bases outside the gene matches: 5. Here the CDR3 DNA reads TGTGCCAGCAGCCCCCAGGGGGGAGGAAACACCATATATTTT. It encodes CASSPQGGGNTIYF.

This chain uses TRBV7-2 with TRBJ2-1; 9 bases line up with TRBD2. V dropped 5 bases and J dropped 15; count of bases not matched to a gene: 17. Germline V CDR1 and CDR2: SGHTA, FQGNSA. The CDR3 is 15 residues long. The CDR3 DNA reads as TGTGCCAGCAGCCCTGGACTTAGCGGGAGTGTGGAGTGGTTCTTC. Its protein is CASSPGLSGSVEWFF.

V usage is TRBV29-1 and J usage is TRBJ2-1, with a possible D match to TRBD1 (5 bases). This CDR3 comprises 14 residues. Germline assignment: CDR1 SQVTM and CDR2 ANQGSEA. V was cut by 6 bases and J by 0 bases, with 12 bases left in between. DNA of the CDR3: TGCAGCGTAGAACAGGATAGCTCCTACAATGAGCAGTTCTTC. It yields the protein CSVEQDSSYNEQFF.

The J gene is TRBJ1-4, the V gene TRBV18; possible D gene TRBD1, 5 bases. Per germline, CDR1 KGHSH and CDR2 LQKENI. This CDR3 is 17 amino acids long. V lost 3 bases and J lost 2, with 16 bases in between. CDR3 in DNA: TGTGCCAGCTCACCCTCCCTGACTGGGGCGACTAATGAAAAACTGTTTTTT. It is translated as CASSPSLTGATNEKLFF.

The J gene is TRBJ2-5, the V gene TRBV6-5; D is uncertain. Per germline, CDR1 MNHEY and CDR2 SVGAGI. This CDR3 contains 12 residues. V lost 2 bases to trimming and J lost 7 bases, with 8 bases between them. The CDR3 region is CASSYGSGTQYF. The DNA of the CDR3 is TGTGCCAGCAGTTACGGATCAGGGACCCAGTACTTC.

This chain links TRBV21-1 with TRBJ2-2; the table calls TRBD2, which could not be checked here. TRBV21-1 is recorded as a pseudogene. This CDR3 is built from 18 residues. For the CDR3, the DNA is TGTGCCAGCAGCAATCGAGGAGGGACCTTCGGGAACACCGGGGAGCTGTTTTTT. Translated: CASSNRGGTFGNTGELFF.

CDR3 amino acids: CASSLSGTSGYNEQFF. In nucleotides, the CDR3 is TGCGCCAGCAGCTTGAGCGGGACTAGCGGATACAATGAGCAGTTCTTC. This rearrangement joins TRBV5-1 to TRBJ2-1, with TRBD2 matching over 11 bases. Germline CDR1 is SGHRS and CDR2 is YFSETQ. Trimming cost V 1 base and J 4 bases; bases outside gene matches: 4. The CDR3 spans 16 residues.

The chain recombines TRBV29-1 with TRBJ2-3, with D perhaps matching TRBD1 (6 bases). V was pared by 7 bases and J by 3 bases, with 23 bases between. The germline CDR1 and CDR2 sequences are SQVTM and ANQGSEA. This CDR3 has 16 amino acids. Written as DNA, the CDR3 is TGCAGCGCAACAAACCCTCTAGGGGGAGTAACAGATACGCAGTATTTT. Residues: CSATNPLGGVTDTQYF.

The CDR3 protein is CASTRGQGPREQYF. In nucleotides, the CDR3 is TGTGCCAGCACCCGCGGACAGGGGCCTAGGGAGCAGTACTTC. The chain joins TRBV11-2 to TRBJ2-7, with 9 bases that match TRBD1. The CDR3 extends over 14 amino acids. Trimming took 7 bases from V and 7 from J; bases not matched to a gene: 11. The germline V gene has CDR1 SGHAT and CDR2 FQNNGV.

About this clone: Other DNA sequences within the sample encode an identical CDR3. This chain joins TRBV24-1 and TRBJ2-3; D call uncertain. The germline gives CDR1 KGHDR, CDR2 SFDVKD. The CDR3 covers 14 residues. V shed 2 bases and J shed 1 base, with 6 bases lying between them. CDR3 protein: CATSDSRGTDTQYF. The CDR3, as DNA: TGTGCCACCAGTGATTCTCGGGGCACAGATACGCAGTATTTT.

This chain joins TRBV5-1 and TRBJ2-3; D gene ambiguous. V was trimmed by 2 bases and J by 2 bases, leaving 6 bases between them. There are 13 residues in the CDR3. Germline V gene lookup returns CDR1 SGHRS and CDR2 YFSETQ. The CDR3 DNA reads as TGCGCCAGCAGCTTCACAGTCACAGATACGCAGTATTTT. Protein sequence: CASSFTVTDTQYF.

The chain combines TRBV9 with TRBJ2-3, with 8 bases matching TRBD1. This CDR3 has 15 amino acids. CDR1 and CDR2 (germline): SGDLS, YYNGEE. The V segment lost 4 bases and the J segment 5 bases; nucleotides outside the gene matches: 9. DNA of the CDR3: TGTGCCAGCAGCTTCTCTATGGACAGGGAAGATACGCAGTATTTT. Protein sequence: CASSFSMDREDTQYF.

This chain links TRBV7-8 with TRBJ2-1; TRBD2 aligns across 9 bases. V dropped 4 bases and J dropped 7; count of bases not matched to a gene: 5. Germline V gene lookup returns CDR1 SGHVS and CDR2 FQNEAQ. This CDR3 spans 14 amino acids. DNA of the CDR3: TGTGCCAGCAGCTATAGCGGGAGTATTAATGAGCAGTTCTTC. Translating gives CASSYSGSINEQFF.

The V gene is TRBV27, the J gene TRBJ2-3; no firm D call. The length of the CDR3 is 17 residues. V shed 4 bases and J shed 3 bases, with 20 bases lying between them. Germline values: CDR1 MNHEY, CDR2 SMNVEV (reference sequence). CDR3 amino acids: CASSWVSRVPPTDTQYF. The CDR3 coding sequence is TGTGCCAGCAGTTGGGTATCCCGGGTCCCACCAACAGATACGCAGTATTTT.

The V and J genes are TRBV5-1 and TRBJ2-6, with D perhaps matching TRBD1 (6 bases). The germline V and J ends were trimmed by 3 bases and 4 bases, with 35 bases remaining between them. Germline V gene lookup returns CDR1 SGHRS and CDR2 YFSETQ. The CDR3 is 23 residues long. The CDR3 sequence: CASSSGQGIPAQKGIRGANVLTF. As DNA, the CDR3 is TGCGCCAGCAGCTCCGGGCAGGGGATACCCGCTCAGAAGGGGATACGAGGGGCCAACGTCCTGACTTTC.

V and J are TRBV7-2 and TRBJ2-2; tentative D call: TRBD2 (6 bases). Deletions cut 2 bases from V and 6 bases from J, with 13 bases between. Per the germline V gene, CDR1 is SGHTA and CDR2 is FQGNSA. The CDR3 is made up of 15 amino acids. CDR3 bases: TGTGCCAGCAGCTTATACTCGGGAGCAGCCGGGGAGCTGTTTTTT. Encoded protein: CASSLYSGAAGELFF.

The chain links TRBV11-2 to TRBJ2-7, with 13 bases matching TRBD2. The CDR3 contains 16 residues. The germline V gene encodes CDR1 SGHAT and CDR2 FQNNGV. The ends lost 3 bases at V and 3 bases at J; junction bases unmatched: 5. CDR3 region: CASSFSTSGRIYEQYF. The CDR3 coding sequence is TGTGCCAGCAGCTTTTCGACTAGCGGGAGGATCTACGAGCAGTACTTC.

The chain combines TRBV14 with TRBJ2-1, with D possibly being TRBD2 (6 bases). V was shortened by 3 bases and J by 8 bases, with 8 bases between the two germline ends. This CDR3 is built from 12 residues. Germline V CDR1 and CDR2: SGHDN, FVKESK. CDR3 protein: CASSHGGYEQFF. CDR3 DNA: TGTGCCAGCAGCCATGGAGGGTATGAGCAGTTCTTC.

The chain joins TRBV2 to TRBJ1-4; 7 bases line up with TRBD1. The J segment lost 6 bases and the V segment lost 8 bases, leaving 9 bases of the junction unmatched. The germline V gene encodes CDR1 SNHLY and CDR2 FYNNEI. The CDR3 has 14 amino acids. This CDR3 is CASVGKTGDEKLFF. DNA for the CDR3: TGTGCCAGCGTGGGGAAAACAGGGGATGAAAAACTGTTTTTT.

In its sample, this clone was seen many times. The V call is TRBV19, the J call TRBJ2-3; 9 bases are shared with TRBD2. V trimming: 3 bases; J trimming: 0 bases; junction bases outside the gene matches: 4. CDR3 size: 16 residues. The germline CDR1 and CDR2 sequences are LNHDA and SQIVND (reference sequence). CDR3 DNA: TGTGCCAGTAGTATGAACAGCGGGGGGAGCACAGATACGCAGTATTTT. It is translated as CASSMNSGGSTDTQYF.

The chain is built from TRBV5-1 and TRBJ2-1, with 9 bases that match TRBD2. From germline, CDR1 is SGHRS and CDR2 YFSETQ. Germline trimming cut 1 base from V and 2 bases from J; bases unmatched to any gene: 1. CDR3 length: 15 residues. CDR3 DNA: TGCGCCAGCAGCTTGATAGCGGGGGCCTACAATGAGCAGTTCTTC. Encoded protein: CASSLIAGAYNEQFF. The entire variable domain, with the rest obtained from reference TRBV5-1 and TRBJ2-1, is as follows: KAGVTQTPRYLIKTRGQQVTLSCSPISGHRSVSWYQQTPGQGLQFLFEYFSETQRNKGNFPGRFSGRQFSNSRSEMNVSTLELGDSALYLCASSLIAGAYNEQFFGPGTRLTVL.

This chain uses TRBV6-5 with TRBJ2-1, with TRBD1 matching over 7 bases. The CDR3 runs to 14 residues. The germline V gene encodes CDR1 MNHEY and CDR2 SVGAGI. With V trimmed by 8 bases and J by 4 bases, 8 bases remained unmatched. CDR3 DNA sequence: TGTGCCAGCGCCAAGGGGGCCGGTTACAATGAGCAGTTCTTC. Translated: CASAKGAGYNEQFF.

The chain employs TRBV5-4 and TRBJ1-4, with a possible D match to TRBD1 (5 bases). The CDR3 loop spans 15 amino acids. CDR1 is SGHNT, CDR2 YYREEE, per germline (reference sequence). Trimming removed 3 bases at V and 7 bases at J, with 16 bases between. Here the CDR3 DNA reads TGTGCCAGCAGCTCGACCCGGGGGAACGGTGAAAAACTGTTTTTT. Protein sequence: CASSSTRGNGEKLFF.